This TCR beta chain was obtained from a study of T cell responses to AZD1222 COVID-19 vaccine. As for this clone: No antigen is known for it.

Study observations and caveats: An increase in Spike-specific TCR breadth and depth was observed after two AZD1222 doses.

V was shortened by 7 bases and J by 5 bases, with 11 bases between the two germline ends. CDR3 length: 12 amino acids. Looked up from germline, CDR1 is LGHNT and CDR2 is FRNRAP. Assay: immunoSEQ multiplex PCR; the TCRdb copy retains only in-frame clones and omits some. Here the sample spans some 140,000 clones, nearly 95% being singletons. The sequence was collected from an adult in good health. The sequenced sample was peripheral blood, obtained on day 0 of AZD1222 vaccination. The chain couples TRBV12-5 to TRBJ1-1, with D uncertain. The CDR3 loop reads CASVPGGTEAFF. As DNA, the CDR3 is TGTGCTAGTGTTCCGGGTGGGACTGAAGCTTTCTTT.